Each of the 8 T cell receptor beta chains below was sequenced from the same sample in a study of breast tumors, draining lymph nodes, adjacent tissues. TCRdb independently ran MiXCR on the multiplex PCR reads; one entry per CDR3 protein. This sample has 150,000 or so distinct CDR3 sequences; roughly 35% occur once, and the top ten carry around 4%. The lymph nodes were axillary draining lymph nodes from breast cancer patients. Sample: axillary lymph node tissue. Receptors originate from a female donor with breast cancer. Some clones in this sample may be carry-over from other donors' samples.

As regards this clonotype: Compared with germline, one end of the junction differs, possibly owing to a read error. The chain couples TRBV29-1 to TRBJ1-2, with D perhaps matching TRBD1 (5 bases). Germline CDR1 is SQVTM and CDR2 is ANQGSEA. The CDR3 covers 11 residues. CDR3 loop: CSVARDYGYAF. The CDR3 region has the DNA TGCAGCGTCGCCAGGGACTATGGCTACGCCTTC.

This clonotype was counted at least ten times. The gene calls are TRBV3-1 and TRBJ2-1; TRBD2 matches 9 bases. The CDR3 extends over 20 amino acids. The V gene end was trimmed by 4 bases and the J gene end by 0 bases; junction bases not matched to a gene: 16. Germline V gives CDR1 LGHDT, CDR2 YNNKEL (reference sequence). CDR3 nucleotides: TGTGCCAGCAGCCCGAAGGCCGGGACTAGCTGGGGGAGCTCCTACAATGAGCAGTTCTTC. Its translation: CASSPKAGTSWGSSYNEQFF.

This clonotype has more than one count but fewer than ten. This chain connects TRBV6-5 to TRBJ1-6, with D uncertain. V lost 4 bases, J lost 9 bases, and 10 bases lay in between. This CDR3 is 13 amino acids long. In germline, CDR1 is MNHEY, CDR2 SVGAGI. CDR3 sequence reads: CASSWRIGSPLHF. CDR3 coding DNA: TGTGCCAGCAGTTGGAGAATAGGTTCACCCCTCCACTTT.

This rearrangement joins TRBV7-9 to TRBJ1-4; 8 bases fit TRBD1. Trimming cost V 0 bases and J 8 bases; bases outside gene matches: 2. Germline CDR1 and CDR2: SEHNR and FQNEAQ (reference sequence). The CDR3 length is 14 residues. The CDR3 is CASSLAQGDEKLFF. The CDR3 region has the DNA TGTGCCAGCAGCTTAGCACAGGGGGACGAAAAACTGTTTTTT.

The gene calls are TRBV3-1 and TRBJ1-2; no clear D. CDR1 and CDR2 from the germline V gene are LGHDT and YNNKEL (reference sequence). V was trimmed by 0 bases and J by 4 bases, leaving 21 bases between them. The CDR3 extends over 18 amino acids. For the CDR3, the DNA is TGTGCCAGCAGCCAAGAAGTGATGGAACGATGGGTAACCTATGGCTACACCTTC. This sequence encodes CASSQEVMERWVTYGYTF.

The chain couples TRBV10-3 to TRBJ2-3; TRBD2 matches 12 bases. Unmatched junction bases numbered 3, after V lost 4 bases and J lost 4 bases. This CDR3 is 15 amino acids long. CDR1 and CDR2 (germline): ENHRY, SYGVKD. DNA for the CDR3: TGTGCCATCAGTGGGCTAGCGGGGGGGCCAGATACGCAGTATTTT. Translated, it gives CAISGLAGGPDTQYF.

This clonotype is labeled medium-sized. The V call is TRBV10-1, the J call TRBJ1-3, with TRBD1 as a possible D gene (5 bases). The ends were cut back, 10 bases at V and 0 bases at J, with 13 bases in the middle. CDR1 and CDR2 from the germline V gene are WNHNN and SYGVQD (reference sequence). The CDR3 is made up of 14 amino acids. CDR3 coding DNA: TGCGCCAACGGGGCCGGGGACTCTGGAAACACCATATATTTT. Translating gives CANGAGDSGNTIYF.

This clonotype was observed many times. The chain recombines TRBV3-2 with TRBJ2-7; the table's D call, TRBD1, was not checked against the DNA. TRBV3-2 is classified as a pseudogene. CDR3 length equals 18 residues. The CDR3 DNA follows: TGTGCCAGCAGCCAAGAAACCTGCGACAGGGGGATTACCTACGAGCAGTACTTC. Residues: CASSQETCDRGITYEQYF.